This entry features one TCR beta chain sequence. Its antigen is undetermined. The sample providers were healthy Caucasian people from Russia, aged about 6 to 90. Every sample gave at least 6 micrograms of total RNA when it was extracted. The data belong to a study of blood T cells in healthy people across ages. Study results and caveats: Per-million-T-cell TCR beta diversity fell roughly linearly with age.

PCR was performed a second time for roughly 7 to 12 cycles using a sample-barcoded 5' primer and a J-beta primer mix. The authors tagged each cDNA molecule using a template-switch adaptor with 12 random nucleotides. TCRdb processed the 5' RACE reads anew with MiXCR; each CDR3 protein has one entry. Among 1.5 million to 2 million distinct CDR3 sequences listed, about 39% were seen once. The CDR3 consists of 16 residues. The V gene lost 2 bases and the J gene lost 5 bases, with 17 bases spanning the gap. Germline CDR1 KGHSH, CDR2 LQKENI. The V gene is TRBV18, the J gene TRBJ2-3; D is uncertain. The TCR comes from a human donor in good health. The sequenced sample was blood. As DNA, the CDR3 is TGTGCCAGCTCACCATGGATACAGAACTTCGGAGATACGCAGTATTTT. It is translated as CASSPWIQNFGDTQYF.